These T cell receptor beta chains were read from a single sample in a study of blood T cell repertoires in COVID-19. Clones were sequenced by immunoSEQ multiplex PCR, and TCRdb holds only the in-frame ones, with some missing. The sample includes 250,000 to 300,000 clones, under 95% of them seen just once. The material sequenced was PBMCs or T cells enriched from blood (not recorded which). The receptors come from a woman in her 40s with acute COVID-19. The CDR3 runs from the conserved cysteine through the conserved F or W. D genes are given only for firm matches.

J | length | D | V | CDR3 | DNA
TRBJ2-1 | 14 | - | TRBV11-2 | CASSSVQAYNEQFF | TGTGCCAGCAGCTCGGTACAGGCCTACAATGAGCAGTTCTTC
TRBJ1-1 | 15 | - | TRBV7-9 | CASSPRQGLNTEAFF | TGTGCCAGCAGCCCCCGTCAGGGTTTGAACACTGAAGCTTTCTTT
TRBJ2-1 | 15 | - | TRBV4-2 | CASSQGQGRPNEQFF | TGTGCCAGCAGCCAAGGGCAGGGCCGTCCCAATGAGCAGTTCTTC
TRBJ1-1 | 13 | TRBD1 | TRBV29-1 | CSSSITGGTEAFF | TGCAGCTCCTCCATCACAGGGGGCACTGAAGCTTTCTTT
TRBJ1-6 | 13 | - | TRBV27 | CASSLAAASPLHF | TGTGCCAGCAGTTTAGCGGCAGCTTCACCCCTCCACTTT
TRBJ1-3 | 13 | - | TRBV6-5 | CASTRGSGNTIYF | TGTGCCAGCACCAGGGGATCTGGAAACACCATATATTTT
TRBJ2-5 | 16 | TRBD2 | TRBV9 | CASSVAATSGGETQYF | TGTGCCAGCAGCGTAGCGGCGACTAGCGGGGGAGAGACCCAGTACTTC
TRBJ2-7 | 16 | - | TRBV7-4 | CASSSTNTTGLHEQYF | TGTGCCAGCAGCTCCACTAACACCACCGGACTACACGAGCAGTACTTC
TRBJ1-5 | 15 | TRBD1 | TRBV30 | CAWSAGQLLSRTQHF | TGTGCCTGGAGTGCGGGACAGCTACTAAGTAGAACCCAGCATTTT
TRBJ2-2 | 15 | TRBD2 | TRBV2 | CASSENGGITGELFF | TGTGCCAGCAGTGAGAACGGGGGGATCACCGGGGAGCTGTTTTTT
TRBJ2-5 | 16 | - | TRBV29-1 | CSVSGKPRGIQETQYF | TGCAGCGTCTCCGGAAAGCCCCGGGGGATCCAAGAGACCCAGTACTTC